The text below deals with one T cell receptor (beta chain). A deep-level run was used for the assay. Clones were sequenced by immunoSEQ multiplex PCR, and TCRdb holds only the in-frame ones, with some missing. Of about 1,800,000 clones detected, approximately 94% appear once; the ten largest clones hold 0.95% to 1.5%. These data belong to a study of shared clonotypes between healthy human individuals. Deletions cut 4 bases from V and 5 bases from J, with 20 bases between. Per germline, CDR1 MNHEY and CDR2 SVGAGI. The CDR3 has 16 residues. Terminally differentiated effector memory CD45RA+ cells were excluded by CCR7 positive selection of CD45RO-negative cells.

The V call is TRBV6-5, the J call TRBJ2-5; D not resolved. The sequencing sample was made of naive CD8+ T cells sorted from blood. The sequence came from a young man in good health. CDR3 protein: CASSFPHPTKRETQYF. CDR3 sequence (DNA): TGTGCCAGCAGTTTTCCGCACCCGACCAAACGGGAGACCCAGTACTTC.